This TCR beta chain was obtained from a study of spatial heterogeneity in lung cancer. Trimming at V came to 3 bases and at J to 3 bases, leaving 10 bases not matched to a gene. The CDR3 sequence is 19 residues long. Germline V CDR1 and CDR2: MDHEN, SYDVKM. The sample's time point: sample taken at primary tumor resection. Sequencing covered unsorted whole RNA taken from tumor, nontumor lung or frozen PBMC. Every individual TCR cDNA molecule carried its own unique molecular identifier, which allowed correction of PCR and sequencing errors. One entry per CDR3 protein, called by TCRdb with MiXCR from the 5' RACE reads. The sample shows 95,000 or so distinct CDR3 sequences, roughly 10% of them seen only once. This clonotype was seen a few times.

The sequencing here drew on PBMCs, taken at surgery. The rearrangement links TRBV28 to TRBJ2-3, with 15 bases identical to TRBD2. This clonotype was obtained from a male donor with early-stage non-small cell lung cancer. DNA of the CDR3: TGTGCCAGCAGTTTTGCCGGACTAGCGGGAGGGCCTATGACAGATACGCAGTATTTT. Translated: CASSFAGLAGGPMTDTQYF.